Below are 23 T cell receptor beta chains sequenced from a single sample in a study of tumor-infiltrating lymphocytes in primary liver carcinoma. Unsorted bulk tissue, about 17-33 mg of it, served as the source for co-extraction of RNA and DNA. Production of TCR beta cDNA used approximately 480 ng total RNA together with a constant-region primer. Employing slightly modified ARM-PCR, three nested multiplex PCR rounds were run, and these gave rise to the TCR beta libraries. The two initial PCR rounds, about 9 cycles each, used TRBV1-TRBV30 forward and C-beta reverse primers. In TCRdb, the multiplex PCR reads were re-called with MiXCR into one record per CDR3 protein. The sample has tens of thousands of distinct CDR3 sequences; about three quarters are singletons. Sequenced sample: liver tumor tissue from sampling region 3. Described subset: tumor region T3, left-lateral pole. All receptors derive from a man aged 35-49 years with primary liver carcinoma and hepatitis B virus infection.

Comment on this clonotype: At one end the junction does not follow the germline gene, possibly because of a read error. The chain joins TRBV10-1 to TRBJ2-7, with D uncertain. CDR1 WNHNN and CDR2 SYGVQD come from the germline V gene (reference sequence). The length of the CDR3 is 12 residues. CDR3 in DNA: TGCGCCGGCGGTGAGAATGGTGGCGAGCAGCACTTC. This gives the protein CAGGENGGEQHF.

A note on this clonotype: A much larger clone sits a single nucleotide away, making a read error possible. The chain couples TRBV2 to TRBJ2-3; possibly TRBD2 for D (5 bases). Germline V lookup: CDR1 SNHLY, CDR2 FYNNEI. Between the trimmed V and J ends, which lost 4 bases and 1 base, there was a span of 9 bases. The CDR3 contains 14 residues. The CDR3 DNA reads as TGTGCCAGCAGTGGCGGACTGGGCACAGATACGCAGTATTTT. Protein product: CASSGGLGTDTQYF.

With respect to this clonotype: As the CDR3 is not closed by the conserved phenylalanine or tryptophan, this likely results from a read error. The limits of the CDR3 on the DNA are not certain, so only TCRdb's listed CDR3 is given. The rearrangement uses TRBV11-2 and TRBJ2-7. The CDR3 length equals 14 residues, ends included. Germline CDR1 and CDR2: SGHAT and FQNNGV. The CDR3 sequence is CASCLTDTAYEQYL.

Of note for this clonotype: At one end, the junction sequence differs from germline, possibly due to a read error. V gene TRBV6-1 combines with J gene TRBJ2-1, with TRBD2 matching over 11 bases. The CDR3 loop spans 14 amino acids. Germline CDR1 reads MNHNS; CDR2 reads SASEGT. The CDR3 nucleotides are TGTGCCAGCACCGGGACTAGCGGTTATAATGAGCAGCTCTTC. Protein product: CASTGTSGYNEQLF.

This clonotype has more than one count but fewer than ten. The V call is TRBV6-2 or TRBV6-3, the J call TRBJ2-3, with D possibly matching TRBD2 (6 bases). CDR3 length equals 11 residues. CDR1 and CDR2 (germline): MNHEY, SVGEGT. V lost 9 bases to trimming and J lost 12 bases, with 16 bases between them. This CDR3 is CASTIGSDQYF. The CDR3 DNA reads TGTGCCAGTACCATCGGGAGTGACCAGTATTTT.

The sample holds many counts of this clonotype. The chain joins TRBV11-3 to TRBJ2-2; the D gene is possibly TRBD1 (6 bases). This CDR3 is 15 amino acids long. CDR1 SGHNT and CDR2 YENEEA come from the germline V gene. Between the trimmed V and J ends, which lost 1 base and 3 bases, there was a span of 9 bases. The CDR3 DNA reads TGTGCCAGCAGCTTAGGACAGGTTGACACCGGGGAGCTGTTTTTT. Protein product: CASSLGQVDTGELFF.

Comments on this clonotype: Germline and junction disagree at one end, which may indicate a read error. V usage is TRBV6-5 and J usage is TRBJ2-7; D might be TRBD1 (6 bases). The germline gives CDR1 MNHEY, CDR2 SVGAGI. The CDR3 is made up of 14 amino acids. CDR3 in amino acids: CTSSRDTNSYEQYF. The CDR3 DNA reads TGTACCAGCAGTCGGGACACTAACTCCTACGAGCAGTACTTC.

Note on this clonotype: The CDR3 end shows no conserved phenylalanine or tryptophan, and so a read error is likely. The DNA is left out, because the CDR3 cannot be placed on it with certainty; the CDR3 is given as TCRdb lists it. V and J are TRBV5-4 and TRBJ2-7; the table's D call TRBD2 went unverified against the DNA. The CDR3 region is 13 residues in length, termini included. Germline-derived CDR1 and CDR2 are SGHNT and YYREEE (reference sequence). The CDR3 is CASSTRLTYELYL.

Concerning this clonotype itself: This may be a read error, as it is one base from a much larger clone. It is likely a read error, because the conserved phenylalanine at the end of the CDR3 is missing. The rearrangement joins TRBV2 to TRBJ2-5; 7 bases align to TRBD2. CDR1 and CDR2 (germline): SNHLY, FYNNEI. Germline trimming cut 11 bases from V and 1 base from J; bases unmatched to any gene: 7. The length of the CDR3 is 13 residues. This CDR3 is CAAETSSQETQYS. The CDR3 DNA reads TGTGCCGCGGAGACTAGCAGCCAAGAGACCCAGTACTCC.

Regarding this clonotype: At one end the junction does not follow the germline gene, possibly because of a read error. The chain carries TRBV6-5 and TRBJ2-2, with D possibly TRBD1 on 5 matching bases. Per germline, CDR1 MNHEY and CDR2 SVGAGI. The CDR3 has 15 residues. Here the CDR3 DNA reads TGTGCCAGCAGTTACTCGAATTCCAGGGCCGAGGAGCTATTTTTT. Residues: CASSYSNSRAEELFF.

The V call is TRBV11-2, the J call TRBJ2-3; 9 bases match TRBD2. The trim removed 0 bases at V and 13 bases at J, leaving 14 bases unmatched. From germline, CDR1 is SGHAT and CDR2 FQNNGV. The CDR3 sequence is 16 residues long. DNA of the CDR3: TGTGCCAGCAGCTTAGAGGGACTAGCATGGACAGATACCAAGTATTTT. Its protein is CASSLEGLAWTDTKYF.

The chain employs TRBV29-1 and TRBJ1-2; weak D call: TRBD1 (6 bases). The V end was cut by 8 bases, the J end by 3 bases, with 22 bases between. Germline V gene data show CDR1 as SQVTM and CDR2 as ANQGSEA. The CDR3 has 15 amino acids. DNA for the CDR3: TGCAGCACCGGGGACAAGGGAGACCTGGACTATGGCTACACCTTC. It translates to CSTGDKGDLDYGYTF.

This clonotype has a single count. In this CDR3 the conserved last residue, phenylalanine or tryptophan, is missing, so a read error is likely. V usage is TRBV15 and J usage is TRBJ2-7; TRBD2 aligns across 15 bases. This CDR3 is built from 18 residues. The germline V gene encodes CDR1 LNHNV and CDR2 YYDKDF (reference sequence). V dropped 2 bases and J dropped 0; count of bases not matched to a gene: 5. CDR3 in DNA: TGTGCCACCAGCAGACCCGGACTAGCGGGAGGGAGCTCCTACGAGCAGTACCTC. This encodes CATSRPGLAGGSSYEQYL.

CDR3 in DNA: TGTGCCAGCAGTTATCGCCGGAACAGCTCCTACGAGCAGTACTTC. Protein product: CASSYRRNSSYEQYF. The genes are TRBV6-6 and TRBJ2-7; D is undetermined. Germline V gene sequence: CDR1 MNHNY, CDR2 SVGAGI (reference sequence). V lost 3 bases and J 0 bases, leaving 12 bases between the germline ends. The CDR3 extends over 15 amino acids.

The DNA of the CDR3 is TGTACCATCAGCTTAAATGATGCCTATCAGCAGTTCTTC. This gives the protein CTISLNDAYQQFF. The chain combines TRBV11-2 with TRBJ2-1; D remains ambiguous. Germline lookup yields CDR1 SGHAT and CDR2 FQNNGV. The CDR3 sequence is 13 residues long. Looking up the rest from reference TRBV11-2 and TRBJ2-1 gives the full variable domain: EAGVAQSPRYKIIEKRQSVAFWCNPISGHATLYWYQQILGQGPKLLIQFQNNGVVDDSQLPKDRFSAERLKGVDSTLKIQPAKLEDSAVYLCTISLNDAYQQFFGPGTRLTVL.

This clonotype appeared a single time. Because the CDR3 is missing its conserved closing phenylalanine or tryptophan, this is likely a read error. V gene TRBV6-5 combines with J gene TRBJ2-5, with TRBD1 matching over 7 bases. This CDR3 has 13 residues. Germline-derived CDR1 and CDR2 are MNHEY and SVGAGI. CDR3 protein: CASSLTPGQRQYC. CDR3 sequence (DNA): TGTGCTAGCAGTCTAACTCCGGGACAGCGTCAGTACTGC.

Of note for this clonotype: At one end the junction does not follow the germline gene, possibly because of a read error. The chain employs TRBV30 and TRBJ2-7; the D gene is possibly TRBD2 (5 bases). CDR3 length equals 13 residues. Germline CDR1 is GTSNPN and CDR2 is SVGIG (reference sequence). The CDR3 sequence is CAWSGMLNNEQCF. The CDR3 coding sequence is TGTGCCTGGTCCGGGATGCTTAATAACGAGCAGTGCTTC.

Of note for this clonotype: A clone one base away is much larger, so this may be a read error. DNA of the CDR3: TGTCCCAGCAGCCCAACAGGGGGCCGGGAGACCCAGTACTTC. It encodes CPSSPTGGRETQYF. The V gene is TRBV7-9, the J gene TRBJ2-5, with 9 bases identical to TRBD1. The CDR3 spans 14 residues. The germline gives CDR1 SEHNR, CDR2 FQNEAQ (reference sequence).

Comments on this clonotype: It is likely a read error, because the conserved phenylalanine at the end of the CDR3 is missing. The chain links TRBV6-1 to TRBJ1-2; tentative D call: TRBD1 (6 bases). The CDR3 covers 14 residues. V lost 1 base and J 4 bases, leaving 10 bases between the germline ends. CDR1 and CDR2 from the germline V gene are MNHNS and SASEGT. CDR3 DNA: TGTGCCAGCAGTGAAGATGGAGGGGGCTATGGCTACACCCTC. It translates to CASSEDGGGYGYTL.

Comment on this clonotype: The CDR3 does not end in the conserved phenylalanine or tryptophan, so this is likely a read error. The gene calls are TRBV6-5 and TRBJ2-1; TRBD1 matches 8 bases. In germline, CDR1 is MNHEY, CDR2 SVGAGI. This CDR3 has 17 residues. In nucleotides, the CDR3 is TGTGCTAGCAGTCCCCTTACCCCAGGACAGGGCTATAATGAGCAGTTCTCC. As protein: CASSPLTPGQGYNEQFS.

As concerns this clonotype: Without the conserved terminal phenylalanine or tryptophan, this CDR3 likely stems from a read error. The rearrangement joins TRBV11-1 to TRBJ2-7, with D perhaps TRBD2 (5 bases). Germline lookup yields CDR1 SGHAT and CDR2 FQDESV (reference sequence). The CDR3 totals 13 residues. The CDR3 loop is CASSGQAAYEQYS. The CDR3 DNA is TGTGCCAGCAGCGGGCAAGCGGCCTACGAACAGTACTCC.

This clonotype was seen once. The V and J genes are TRBV6-1 and TRBJ2-7, with TRBD1 matching 8 bases. Losses at the gene ends were 10 bases for V and 3 bases for J; bases not matched to a gene: 11. CDR3 length equals 14 residues. CDR1 is MNHNS, CDR2 SASEGT, per germline. The CDR3 DNA is TGTGCCACCTGCGACAGGGGTAGCTGCTACGAGCAGTACTTC. It codes for CATCDRGSCYEQYF.

This clonotype showed up many times. This chain uses TRBV12-3 or TRBV12-4 with TRBJ1-2, with D perhaps matching TRBD1 (5 bases). This CDR3 region has 13 residues. Deletions cut 0 bases from V and 8 bases from J, with 10 bases between. CDR3 in amino acids: CASSLAWGNGYTF. For the CDR3, the DNA is TGTGCCAGCAGTTTAGCATGGGGGAACGGCTACACCTTC.